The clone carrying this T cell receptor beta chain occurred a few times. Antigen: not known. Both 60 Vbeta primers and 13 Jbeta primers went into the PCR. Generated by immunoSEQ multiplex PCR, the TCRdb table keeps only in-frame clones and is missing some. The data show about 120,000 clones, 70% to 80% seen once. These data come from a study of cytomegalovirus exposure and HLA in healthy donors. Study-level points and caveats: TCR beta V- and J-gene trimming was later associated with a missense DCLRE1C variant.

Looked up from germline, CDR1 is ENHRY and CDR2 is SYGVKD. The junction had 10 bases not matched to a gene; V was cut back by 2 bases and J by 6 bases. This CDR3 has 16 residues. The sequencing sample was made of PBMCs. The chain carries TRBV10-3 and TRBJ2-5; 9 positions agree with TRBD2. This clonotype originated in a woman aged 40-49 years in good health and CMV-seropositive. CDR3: CAISEVRGGAFKTQYF. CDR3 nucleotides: TGTGCCATCAGTGAGGTCCGCGGGGGGGCCTTTAAGACCCAGTACTTC.